A selection of T cell receptor beta chains follows, all from one sample in a study of cytotoxic CD8 clonotypes in ibrutinib-treated CLL. TCRdb's table, derived via immunoSEQ multiplex PCR, lists solely in-frame clones and lacks some. The sample shows 160,000 or so clones, approximately 84% of them seen only once. Source: PBMCs, taken after 24 months of ibrutinib treatment. The receptors here all came from a human donor with chronic lymphocytic leukemia. Both conserved end residues are part of each CDR3. D genes are given only for firm matches. Only part of the rows carry a size: once, few, many, or a class if the clone is expanded.

TRBJ2-1	TRBV6-1	15	NA	NA	TGTGCCAGCAGGCGGATTTACAGCTCCTACAATGAGCAGTTCTTC	CASRRIYSSYNEQFF
TRBJ2-3	TRBV28	15	TRBD2	once	TGTGCCAGCAGTTCGATTAGCGGGATGGGGGATACGCAGTATTTT	CASSSISGMGDTQYF
TRBJ2-1	TRBV4-3	15	TRBD2	NA	TGCGCCAGTCGTTCTAGCGGGAGCTCCTACAATGAGCAGTTCTTC	CASRSSGSSYNEQFF
TRBJ1-1	TRBV2	14	TRBD1	NA	TGTGCCAGCAGAGGAGGACAGGGCAGCCCTGAAGCTTTCTTT	CASRGGQGSPEAFF
TRBJ1-4	TRBV6-1	15	TRBD1	NA	TGTGCCAGCAGTGACGGACAGGCGACTAATGAAAAACTGTTTTTT	CASSDGQATNEKLFF
TRBJ1-5	TRBV15	11	NA	few	TGTGCCATCGGGTTCGGCCAGCCCCAGCATTTT	CAIGFGQPQHF
TRBJ2-1	TRBV20-1	11	NA	once	TGCAGTGCTAGAGGCCCCCTTGAGCAGTTCTTC	CSARGPLEQFF
TRBJ2-7	TRBV14	17	TRBD2	NA	TGTGCCAGCAGCCAAGCACCGGGCGGGAGAGGACTCCGCGAGCAGTACTTC	CASSQAPGGRGLREQYF
TRBJ2-3	TRBV6-1	14	TRBD2	medium-sized	TGTGCCAGCTCCTTTGAGCGGGGGATAGATACGCAGTATTTT	CASSFERGIDTQYF
TRBJ1-3	TRBV7-2	12	NA	NA	TGTGCCAGCAATGGACTTGGAAACACCATATATTTT	CASNGLGNTIYF
TRBJ1-1	TRBV9	13	NA	NA	TGTGCCAGCAGCGTAGCCCCGCTCAGGGAAGCTTTCTTT	CASSVAPLREAFF
TRBJ2-1	TRBV7-3	15	NA	NA	TGTGCCAGCAGCTTATCCCCCGGGAGTCGGGATGAGCAGTTCTTC	CASSLSPGSRDEQFF
TRBJ2-5	TRBV11-2	15	TRBD2	NA	TGTGCCAGCAGCTTAGGAGCTAGCGGTCAAGAGACCCAGTACTTC	CASSLGASGQETQYF
TRBJ2-3	TRBV9	15	NA	NA	TGTGCCAGCAGCTCCGGGGGATTCAGCACAGATACGCAGTATTTT	CASSSGGFSTDTQYF
TRBJ1-2	TRBV27	17	NA	NA	TGTGCCAGCAGTTTAAACTCAATCAGGAGAGACCTCTATGGCTACACCTTC	CASSLNSIRRDLYGYTF
TRBJ1-2	TRBV7-2	15	TRBD1	once	TGTGCCAGCAGCTTCCCCGGGACAGGGGGCGTAGGCTACACCTTC	CASSFPGTGGVGYTF
TRBJ1-1	TRBV5-1	16	TRBD1	NA	TGCGCCAGCAGCACCTGGACAGGGGGCAGGAACACTGAAGCTTTCTTT	CASSTWTGGRNTEAFF
TRBJ2-7	TRBV6-4	13	NA	NA	TGTGCCAGCACCCACAGGGTATTCTACGAGCAGTACTTC	CASTHRVFYEQYF
TRBJ1-2	TRBV27	14	TRBD1	NA	TGTGCCAGCAGTTTTGCAGGGGGAAACTATGGCTACACCTTC	CASSFAGGNYGYTF
TRBJ2-1	TRBV5-6	13	NA	NA	TGTGCCAGCATCCAGGGAATTTACAATGAGCAGTTCTTC	CASIQGIYNEQFF
TRBJ1-1	TRBV6-5	13	NA	NA	TGTGCCAGCAGTTGGGCAGCGAACACTGAAGCTTTCTTT	CASSWAANTEAFF
TRBJ1-1	TRBV6-5	13	NA	NA	TGTGCCAGCAGTTATCCGGCAGGGGCTGAAGCTTTCTTT	CASSYPAGAEAFF
TRBJ1-5	TRBV6-1	15	NA	NA	TGTGCCAGCAGCCCCGACAGGCTCCAAAACCAGCCCCAGCATTTT	CASSPDRLQNQPQHF
TRBJ1-4	TRBV19	16	TRBD1	NA	TGTGCCAGTAGTATCCAAACAGGGGTACCTAATGAAAAACTGTTTTTT	CASSIQTGVPNEKLFF
TRBJ1-2	TRBV6-6	14	NA	NA	TGTGCCAGCAGCCGGTCAAGCGGGGGGGATGGCTACACCTTC	CASSRSSGGDGYTF
TRBJ2-7	TRBV25-1	17	TRBD1	NA	TGTGCCAGCAGTGAGGGGACCGGGACAGGGGCCTCCTACGAGCAGTACTTC	CASSEGTGTGASYEQYF
TRBJ2-7	TRBV7-2	14	NA	NA	TGTGCCAGCAGCTTGCCTAGCACCTCCTACGAGCAGTACTTC	CASSLPSTSYEQYF
TRBJ1-5	TRBV19	14	NA	NA	TGTGCCAGTAGCCCTGAGGGGGGGGATCAGCCCCAGCATTTT	CASSPEGGDQPQHF
TRBJ1-5	TRBV15	16	NA	few	TGTGCCACCAGCAGAGTGGCAAGGTATAGCAATCAGCCCCAGCATTTT	CATSRVARYSNQPQHF
TRBJ1-2	TRBV7-9	12	NA	NA	TGTGCCAGTGGGGACGGGGGCTATGGCTACACCTTC	CASGDGGYGYTF
TRBJ2-2	TRBV5-1	17	NA	NA	TGCGCCAGCAGCTTACCGGTAGCAGATTTGAACACCGGGGAGCTGTTTTTT	CASSLPVADLNTGELFF
TRBJ1-2	TRBV5-1	13	NA	NA	TGCGCCAGCAGCACATGGACAAGCTATGGCTACACCTTC	CASSTWTSYGYTF
TRBJ2-7	TRBV5-1	12	NA	NA	TGCGCCAGCAGCCAGTCCGGGGACGAGCAGTACTTC	CASSQSGDEQYF
TRBJ1-2	TRBV6-1	13	NA	few	TGTGCCAGCATCCAACAATGGTCGGGTGGCTACACCTTC	CASIQQWSGGYTF
TRBJ1-2	TRBV29-1	14	NA	NA	TGCAGCGTTGAAGGAACAGGTAGTATCCGTGGCTACACCTTC	CSVEGTGSIRGYTF
TRBJ1-2	TRBV6-5	14	TRBD1	NA	TGTGCCAGCAGCTTAGCTGGGACAGGCTATGGCTACACCTTC	CASSLAGTGYGYTF
TRBJ2-2	TRBV28	15	TRBD2	NA	TGTGCCAGCAGACTAGCGGTACAGAACACCGGGGAGCTGTTTTTT	CASRLAVQNTGELFF
TRBJ1-6	TRBV6-5	14	TRBD1	NA	TGTGCCAGCAGTTACGGTGACAGGGTTTCACCCCTCCACTTT	CASSYGDRVSPLHF
TRBJ2-7	TRBV27	12	NA	few	TGTGCCAGCAGACAGTTCCCAACTGGGTGGTACTTC	CASRQFPTGWYF
TRBJ1-1	TRBV6-5	14	TRBD1	NA	TGTGCCAGCAGGCCGGGACAGGGGGTCGCTGAAGCTTTCTTT	CASRPGQGVAEAFF
TRBJ2-2	TRBV5-1	15	NA	once	TGCGCCAGCAGCTTGGCCGCGGACGTCACCGGGGAGCTGTTTTTT	CASSLAADVTGELFF
TRBJ2-1	TRBV12-5	14	TRBD2	NA	TGTGCTAGTGGCGGGGGGGCTTCCTACAATGAGCAGTTCTTC	CASGGGASYNEQFF
TRBJ1-2	TRBV6-4	11	NA	NA	TGTGCCAGCAGTGACCTCTATGGCTACACCTTC	CASSDLYGYTF
TRBJ1-6	TRBV7-8	16	TRBD1	NA	TGTGCCAGCAGCCCCGAGCAGGGGGCCTATAATTCACCCCTCCACTTT	CASSPEQGAYNSPLHF
TRBJ1-3	TRBV6-6	13	NA	NA	TGTGCCAGCAGTTACGATCGGGGGGACACCATATATTTT	CASSYDRGDTIYF